This TCR beta chain was observed in a study of blood T cell repertoires in COVID-19. Across the whole study: The study drew acute and convalescent COVID-19 samples from the United States, Italy and Spain. Nucleic acid was either cDNA or gDNA, and it came from T cells, B-cell-depleted T cells, or PBMCs.

The CDR3 consists of 13 residues. The germline gives CDR1 MGHRA, CDR2 YSYEKL. V lost 4 bases to trimming and J lost 6 bases, with 13 bases between them. Per the original methods: Estimation of nucleated cell counts was performed using reference gene primer amplification. TCRdb keeps only in-frame clones here, not all; method: immunoSEQ multiplex PCR. The V and J calls and the clone size are those of that table, but D and trimming were determined from the DNA. Of tens of thousands of clones detected, more than 80% appear once; the ten largest clones hold approximately 15%. The sequence was collected from a human donor in a cohort sampled during active COVID-19. The sample was peripheral blood. The chain recombines TRBV4-1 with TRBJ2-7, with D possibly TRBD2 on 5 matching bases. The CDR3 nucleotides read TGCGCCAGCAGCCCAGTCCGGGGTCTCGAGCAGTACTTC. The encoded protein is CASSPVRGLEQYF.